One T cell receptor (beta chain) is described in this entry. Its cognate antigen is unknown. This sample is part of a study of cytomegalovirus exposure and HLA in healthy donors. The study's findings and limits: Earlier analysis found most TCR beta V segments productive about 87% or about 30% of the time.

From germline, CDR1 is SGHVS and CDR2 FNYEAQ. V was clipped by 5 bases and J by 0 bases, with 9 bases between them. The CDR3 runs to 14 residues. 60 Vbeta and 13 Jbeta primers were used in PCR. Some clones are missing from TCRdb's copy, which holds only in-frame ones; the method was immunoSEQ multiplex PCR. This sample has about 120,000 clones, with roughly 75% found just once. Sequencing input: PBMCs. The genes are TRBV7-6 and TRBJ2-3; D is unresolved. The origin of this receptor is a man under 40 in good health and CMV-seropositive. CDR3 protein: CASSLYISTDTQYF. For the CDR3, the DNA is TGTGCCAGCAGCCTATATATAAGCACAGATACGCAGTATTTT.